This note documents a single T cell receptor (beta chain) sequence. What it binds is unknown. Germline V gene data show CDR1 as DFQATT and CDR2 as SNEGSKA (reference sequence). The CDR3 loop spans 11 amino acids. The V end was cut by 6 bases, the J end by 3 bases, with 9 bases between. The record originates from a study of OX40 agonist ivuxolimab in advanced cancers. Regarding the study as a whole: Among expanded peripheral T cells, antigen specificity went undetermined. CD4+ and CD8+ blood T cells expanded clonally by week 6 at 0.1 to 3.0 mg/kg.

TCRdb keeps only in-frame clones here, not all; method: immunoSEQ multiplex PCR. The table includes almost 70,000 clones, 90% detected once. The input for sequencing was CD4+ or CD8+ T cells sorted from blood, taken in a trial of the OX40 agonist ivuxolimab. The chain combines TRBV20-1 with TRBJ2-7, with D possibly matching TRBD2 (5 bases). This sequence originates from an adult with an advanced solid tumor such as melanoma, head and neck, liver or kidney cancer. This CDR3 reads CSAGLIYEQYF. In DNA form, the CDR3 reads TGCAGTGCAGGACTGATCTACGAGCAGTACTTC.